This T cell receptor (beta chain) was captured in a study of T-cell memory formation after mild COVID-19. TCRdb reanalysed the 5' RACE reads using MiXCR and keeps one entry per CDR3 protein. This table holds roughly 580,000 distinct CDR3 sequences, under 20% found once. V trimming: 4 bases; J trimming: 1 base; junction bases outside the gene matches: 4. The CDR3 length is 15 residues. In germline, CDR1 is PRHDT, CDR2 FYEKMQ (reference sequence). This chain connects TRBV13 to TRBJ2-1; the match to TRBD1 covers 7 bases. Sequencing input: PBMCs or a T cell subset sorted from them (not recorded which). The sequence came from an adult woman who had mild COVID-19 (a few samples of this study predate the infection). Cell type and time point are not known. This CDR3 is CASSSRQGSYNEQFF. CDR3 coding DNA: TGTGCCAGCAGCTCCCGACAGGGATCCTACAATGAGCAGTTCTTC.